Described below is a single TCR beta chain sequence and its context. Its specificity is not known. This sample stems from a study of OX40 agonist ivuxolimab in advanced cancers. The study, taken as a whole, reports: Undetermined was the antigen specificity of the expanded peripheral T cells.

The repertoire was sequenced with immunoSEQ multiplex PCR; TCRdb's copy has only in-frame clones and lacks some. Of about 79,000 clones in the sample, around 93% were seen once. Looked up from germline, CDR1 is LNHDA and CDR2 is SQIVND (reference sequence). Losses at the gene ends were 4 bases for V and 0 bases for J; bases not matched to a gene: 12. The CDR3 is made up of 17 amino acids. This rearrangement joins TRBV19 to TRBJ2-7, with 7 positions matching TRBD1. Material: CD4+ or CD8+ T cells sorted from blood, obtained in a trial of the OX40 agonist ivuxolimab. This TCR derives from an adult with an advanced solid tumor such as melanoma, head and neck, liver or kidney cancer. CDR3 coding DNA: TGTGCCAGTAGTAGGATCCTCACAGGGGTCAGCTCCTACGAGCAGTACTTC. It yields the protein CASSRILTGVSSYEQYF.